This T cell receptor (beta chain) was obtained from a study of blood T cells in healthy people across ages. Study-level points and caveats: There was a strong correlation between TCR beta diversity and naive T cell percentage.

The CDR3 sequence is 13 residues long. Trimming cost V 7 bases and J 2 bases, with 15 bases left between them. Germline CDR1 is SQVTM and CDR2 is ANQGSEA. With regard to this clonotype: Its antigen is unidentified.

Researchers isolated at least 7 million PBMCs per sample. Using a J-beta primer mix together with a sample-barcoded 5' primer, a second PCR was run for 7 to 11 cycles. Using its own MiXCR run on the 5' RACE reads, TCRdb lists one record per CDR3 protein. The data show under 800,000 distinct CDR3 sequences, roughly 21% seen once. The sequence derives from a man in his sixties or seventies in good health. The V gene is TRBV29-1, the J gene TRBJ2-7; D is possibly TRBD2 (5 bases). The sample consisted of blood. CDR3 coding DNA: TGCAGCGCCATACCCACGGGGACCTACGAGCAGTACTTC. Translating it yields CSAIPTGTYEQYF.